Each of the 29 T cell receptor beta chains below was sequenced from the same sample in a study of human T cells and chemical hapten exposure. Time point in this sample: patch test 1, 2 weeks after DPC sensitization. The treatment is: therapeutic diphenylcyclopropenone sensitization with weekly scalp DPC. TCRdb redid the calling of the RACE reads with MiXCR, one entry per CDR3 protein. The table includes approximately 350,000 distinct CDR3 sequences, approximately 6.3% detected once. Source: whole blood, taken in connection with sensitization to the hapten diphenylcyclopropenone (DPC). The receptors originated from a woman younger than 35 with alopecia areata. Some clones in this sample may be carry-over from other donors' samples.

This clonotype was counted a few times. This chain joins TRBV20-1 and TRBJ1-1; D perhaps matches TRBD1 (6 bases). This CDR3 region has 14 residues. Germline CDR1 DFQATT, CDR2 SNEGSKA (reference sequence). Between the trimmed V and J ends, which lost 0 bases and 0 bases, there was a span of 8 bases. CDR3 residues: CSAREGHLNTEAFF. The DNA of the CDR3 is TGCAGTGCTAGAGAGGGACACCTGAACACTGAAGCTTTCTTT.

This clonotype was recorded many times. The CDR3 nucleotides read TGTGCCAGCAGGCAGGGGCCTGGCAATCAGCCCCAGCATTTT. Translation: CASRQGPGNQPQHF. The J gene is TRBJ1-5, the V gene TRBV6-5, with a tentative D call TRBD1 (6 bases). The V gene's germline CDR1 is MNHEY and CDR2 SVGAGI. The CDR3 length is 14 residues. Trimming shortened V by 6 bases and J by 2 bases, and 11 bases separated the two germline ends.

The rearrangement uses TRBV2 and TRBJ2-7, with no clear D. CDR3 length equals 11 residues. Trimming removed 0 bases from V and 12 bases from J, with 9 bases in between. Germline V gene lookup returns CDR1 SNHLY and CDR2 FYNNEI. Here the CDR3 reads CASSEAVQRYF. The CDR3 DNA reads TGTGCCAGCAGTGAAGCGGTCCAGAGGTACTTC.

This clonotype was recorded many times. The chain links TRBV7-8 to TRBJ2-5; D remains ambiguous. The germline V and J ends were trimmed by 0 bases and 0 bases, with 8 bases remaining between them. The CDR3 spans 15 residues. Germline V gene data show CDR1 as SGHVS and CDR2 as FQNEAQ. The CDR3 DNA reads TGTGCCAGCAGCTTAGCGGGGAATTACCAAGAGACCCAGTACTTC. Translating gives CASSLAGNYQETQYF.

CDR3 coding DNA: TGCGCCAGCAGCCTCCTAAGTGCGGGGGGCGGTACAGATACGCAGTATTTT. This sequence encodes CASSLLSAGGGTDTQYF. The chain combines TRBV4-3 with TRBJ2-3, with 8 bases lining up with TRBD2. J gave up 3 bases and V 4 bases, and 12 bases lay outside the gene matches. This CDR3 comprises 17 residues. Germline values: CDR1 LGHNA, CDR2 YSLEER.

The CDR3 reads CASSSWTSGIGDEQFF. CDR3 bases: TGTGCCAGCAGCTCTTGGACTAGCGGGATTGGTGATGAGCAGTTCTTC. The chain uses TRBV7-2 and TRBJ2-1, with 12 bases identical to TRBD2. The trim removed 4 bases at V and 8 bases at J, leaving 9 bases unmatched. There are 16 residues in the CDR3. From germline, CDR1 is SGHTA and CDR2 FQGNSA.

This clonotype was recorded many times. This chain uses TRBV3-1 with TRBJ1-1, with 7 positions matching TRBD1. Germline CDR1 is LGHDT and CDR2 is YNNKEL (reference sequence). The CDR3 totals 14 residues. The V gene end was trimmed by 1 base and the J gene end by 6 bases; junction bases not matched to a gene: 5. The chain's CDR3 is CASSQADRRSEAFF. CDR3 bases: TGTGCCAGCAGCCAAGCGGACAGGCGGTCTGAAGCTTTCTTT. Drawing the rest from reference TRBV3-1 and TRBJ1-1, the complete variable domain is DTAVSQTPKYLVTQMGNDKSIKCEQNLGHDTMYWYKQDSKKFLKIMFSYNNKELIINETVPNRFSPKSPDKAHLNLHINSLELGDSAVYFCASSQADRRSEAFFGQGTRLTVV.

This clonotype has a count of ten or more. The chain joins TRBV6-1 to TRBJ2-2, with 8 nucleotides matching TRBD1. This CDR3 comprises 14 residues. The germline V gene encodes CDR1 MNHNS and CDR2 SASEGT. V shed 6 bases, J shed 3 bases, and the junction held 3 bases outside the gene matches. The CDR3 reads CASSKTGDTGELFF. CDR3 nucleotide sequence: TGTGCCAGCAGCAAGACAGGGGACACCGGGGAGCTGTTTTTT.

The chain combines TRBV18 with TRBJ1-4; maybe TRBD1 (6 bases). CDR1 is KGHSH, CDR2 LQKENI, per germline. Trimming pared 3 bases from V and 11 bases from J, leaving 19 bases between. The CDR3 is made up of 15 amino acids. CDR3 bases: TGTGCCAGCTCACCCACCACGGGGGCGAAGGAGAAACTGTTTTTT. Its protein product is CASSPTTGAKEKLFF.

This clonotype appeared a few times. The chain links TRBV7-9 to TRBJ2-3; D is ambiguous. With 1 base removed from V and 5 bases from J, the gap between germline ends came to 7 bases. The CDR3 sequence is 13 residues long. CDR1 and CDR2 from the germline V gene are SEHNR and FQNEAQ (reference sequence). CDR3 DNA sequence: TGTGCCAGCAGCTTAGTGACTGAAGATACGCAGTATTTT. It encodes CASSLVTEDTQYF.

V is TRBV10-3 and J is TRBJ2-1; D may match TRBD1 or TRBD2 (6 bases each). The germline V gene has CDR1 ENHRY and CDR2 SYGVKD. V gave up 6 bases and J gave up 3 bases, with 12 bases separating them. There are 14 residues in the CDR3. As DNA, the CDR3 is TGTGCCATCAGCGATGGAGGGGGCTACAATGAGCAGTTCTTC. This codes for CAISDGGGYNEQFF.

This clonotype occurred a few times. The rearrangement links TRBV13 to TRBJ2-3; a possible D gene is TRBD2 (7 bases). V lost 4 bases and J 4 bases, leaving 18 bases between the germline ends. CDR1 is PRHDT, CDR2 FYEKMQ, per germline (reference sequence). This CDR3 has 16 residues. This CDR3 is CASSYEVGGRADTQYF. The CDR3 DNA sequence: TGTGCCAGCAGCTACGAGGTGGGGGGGCGCGCAGATACGCAGTATTTT.

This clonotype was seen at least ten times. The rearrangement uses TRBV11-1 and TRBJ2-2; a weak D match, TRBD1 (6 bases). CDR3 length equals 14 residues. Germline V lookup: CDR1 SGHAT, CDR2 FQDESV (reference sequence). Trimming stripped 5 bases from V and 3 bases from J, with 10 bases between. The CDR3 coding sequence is TGTGCCAGCAGCCGCTCAGGGGACACCGGGGAGCTGTTTTTT. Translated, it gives CASSRSGDTGELFF.

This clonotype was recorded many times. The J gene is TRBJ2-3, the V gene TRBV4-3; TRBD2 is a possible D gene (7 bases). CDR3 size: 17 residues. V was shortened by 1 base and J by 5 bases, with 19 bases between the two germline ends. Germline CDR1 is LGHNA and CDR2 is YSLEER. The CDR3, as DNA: TGCGCCAGCAGCCAAGTTATGAGGGGGGGCCATCAAGATACGCAGTATTTT. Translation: CASSQVMRGGHQDTQYF.

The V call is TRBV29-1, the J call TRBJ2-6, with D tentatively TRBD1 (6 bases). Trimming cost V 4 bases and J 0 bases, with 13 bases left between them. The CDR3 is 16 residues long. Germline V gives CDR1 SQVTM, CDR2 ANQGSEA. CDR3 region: CSVGTVPTSGANVLTF. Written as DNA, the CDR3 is TGCAGCGTTGGGACAGTACCTACCTCTGGGGCCAACGTCCTGACTTTC.

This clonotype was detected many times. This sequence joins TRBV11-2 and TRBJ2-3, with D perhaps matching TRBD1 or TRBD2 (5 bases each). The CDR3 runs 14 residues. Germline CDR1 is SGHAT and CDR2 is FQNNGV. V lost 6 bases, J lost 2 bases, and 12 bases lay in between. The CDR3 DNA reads TGTGCCAGCAGTTCCGGGACCTACACAGATACGCAGTATTTT. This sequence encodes CASSSGTYTDTQYF.

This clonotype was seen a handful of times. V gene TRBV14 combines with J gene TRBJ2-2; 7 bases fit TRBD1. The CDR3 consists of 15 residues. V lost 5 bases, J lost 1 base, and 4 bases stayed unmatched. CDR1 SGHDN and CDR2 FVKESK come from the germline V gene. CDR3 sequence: CASSSGTVNTGELFF. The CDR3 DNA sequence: TGTGCCAGCAGCTCCGGGACAGTGAACACCGGGGAGCTGTTTTTT.

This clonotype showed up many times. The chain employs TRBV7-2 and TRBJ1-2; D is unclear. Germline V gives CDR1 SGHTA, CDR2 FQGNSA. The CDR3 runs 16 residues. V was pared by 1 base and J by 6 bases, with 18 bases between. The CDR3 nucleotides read TGTGCCAGCAGCTTAGTAGCTGGATCTACTGAACATGGCTACACCTTC. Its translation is CASSLVAGSTEHGYTF.

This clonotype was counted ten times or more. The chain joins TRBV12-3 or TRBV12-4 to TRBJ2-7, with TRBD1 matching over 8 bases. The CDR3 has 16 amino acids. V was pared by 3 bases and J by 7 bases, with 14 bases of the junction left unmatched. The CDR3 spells CASSFFRQGAQGEQYF. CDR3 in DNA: TGTGCCAGCAGTTTTTTCCGTCAGGGGGCGCAGGGGGAGCAGTACTTC.

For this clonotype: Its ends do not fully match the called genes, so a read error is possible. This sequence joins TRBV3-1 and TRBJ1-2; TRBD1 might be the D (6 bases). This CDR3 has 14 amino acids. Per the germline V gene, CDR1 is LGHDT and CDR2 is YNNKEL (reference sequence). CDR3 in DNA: TGTGCCAGCAGCCAATCGGACAGAAACTATGACTACACCTTC. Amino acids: CASSQSDRNYDYTF.

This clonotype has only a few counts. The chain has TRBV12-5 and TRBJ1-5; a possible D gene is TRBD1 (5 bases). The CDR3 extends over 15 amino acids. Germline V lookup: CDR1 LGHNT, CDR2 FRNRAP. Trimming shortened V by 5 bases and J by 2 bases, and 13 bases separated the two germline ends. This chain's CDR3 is CASGLGDHGNQPQHF. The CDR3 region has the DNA TGTGCTAGTGGTCTGGGGGATCATGGCAATCAGCCCCAGCATTTT.

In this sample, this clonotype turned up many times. The chain's CDR3 is CASSEVGQSYGYTF. CDR3 sequence (DNA): TGTGCCAGCAGTGAAGTAGGACAGTCCTATGGCTACACCTTC. This chain joins TRBV6-1 and TRBJ1-2; D may be TRBD1 (6 bases). Germline values: CDR1 MNHNS, CDR2 SASEGT. V was pared by 1 base and J by 4 bases, with 10 bases between. CDR3 length equals 14 residues.

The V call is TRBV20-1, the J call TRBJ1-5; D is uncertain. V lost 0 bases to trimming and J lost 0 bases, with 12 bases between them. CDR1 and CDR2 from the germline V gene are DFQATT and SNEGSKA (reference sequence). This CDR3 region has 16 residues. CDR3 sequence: CSARDPARNSNQPQHF. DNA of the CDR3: TGCAGTGCTAGAGATCCCGCGAGGAATAGCAATCAGCCCCAGCATTTT.

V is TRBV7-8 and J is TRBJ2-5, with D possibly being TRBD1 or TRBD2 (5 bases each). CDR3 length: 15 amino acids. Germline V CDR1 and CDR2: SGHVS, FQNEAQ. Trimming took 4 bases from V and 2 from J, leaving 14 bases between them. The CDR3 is CASSWGRADQETQYF. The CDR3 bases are TGTGCCAGCAGCTGGGGACGTGCGGATCAAGAGACCCAGTACTTC.

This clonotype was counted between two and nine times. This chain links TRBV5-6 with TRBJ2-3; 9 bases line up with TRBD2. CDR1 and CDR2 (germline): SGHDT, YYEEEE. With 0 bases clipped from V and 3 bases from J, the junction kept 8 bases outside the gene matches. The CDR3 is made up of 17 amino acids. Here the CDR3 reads CASSLVGSGGRTDTQYF. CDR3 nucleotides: TGTGCCAGCAGCTTGGTGGGTAGCGGGGGACGGACAGATACGCAGTATTTT.

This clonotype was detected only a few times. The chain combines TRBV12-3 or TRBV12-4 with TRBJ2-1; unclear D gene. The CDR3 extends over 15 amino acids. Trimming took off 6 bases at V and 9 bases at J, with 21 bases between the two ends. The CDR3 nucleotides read TGTGCCAGCAGACCCGACGCTGGGAATTCGGGTGAGCAGTTCTTC. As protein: CASRPDAGNSGEQFF.

CDR3 nucleotide sequence: TGTGCCAGCAGCCAAGATATGACAGGGCGAGAAAAACTGTTTTTT. This translates into CASSQDMTGREKLFF. V usage is TRBV3-1 and J usage is TRBJ1-4; 7 nucleotides align to TRBD1. This CDR3 is 15 amino acids long. Germline V gene data show CDR1 as LGHDT and CDR2 as YNNKEL (reference sequence). V lost 0 bases, J lost 8 bases, and 6 bases stayed unmatched.

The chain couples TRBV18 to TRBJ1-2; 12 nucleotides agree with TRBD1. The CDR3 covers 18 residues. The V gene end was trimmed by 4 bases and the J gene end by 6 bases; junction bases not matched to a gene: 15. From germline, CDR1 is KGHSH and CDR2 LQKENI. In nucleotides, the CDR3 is TGTGCCAGCTCACAAAACCCTACGGGACAGGGGGCGCATAATGGCTACACCTTC. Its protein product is CASSQNPTGQGAHNGYTF.

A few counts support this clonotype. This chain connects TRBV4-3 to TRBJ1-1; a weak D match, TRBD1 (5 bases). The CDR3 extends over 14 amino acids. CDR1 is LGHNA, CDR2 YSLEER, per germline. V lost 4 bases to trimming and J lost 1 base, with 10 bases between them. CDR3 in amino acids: CASSPLQENTEAFF. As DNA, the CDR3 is TGCGCCAGCAGCCCACTACAGGAGAACACTGAAGCTTTCTTT.